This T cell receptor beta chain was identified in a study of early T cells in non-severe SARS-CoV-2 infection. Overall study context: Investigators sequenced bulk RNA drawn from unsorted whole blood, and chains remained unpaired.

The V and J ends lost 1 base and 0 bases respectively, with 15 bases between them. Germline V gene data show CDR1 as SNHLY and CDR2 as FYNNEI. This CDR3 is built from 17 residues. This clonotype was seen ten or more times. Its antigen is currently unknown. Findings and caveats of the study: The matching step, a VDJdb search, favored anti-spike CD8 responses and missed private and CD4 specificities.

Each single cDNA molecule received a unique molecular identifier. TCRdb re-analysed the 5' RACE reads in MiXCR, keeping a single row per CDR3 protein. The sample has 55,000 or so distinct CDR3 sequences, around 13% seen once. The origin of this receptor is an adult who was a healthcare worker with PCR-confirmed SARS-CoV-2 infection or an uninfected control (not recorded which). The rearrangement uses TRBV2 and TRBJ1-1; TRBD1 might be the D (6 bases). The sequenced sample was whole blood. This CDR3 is CASSEGLDRRLNTEAFF. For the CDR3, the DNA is TGTGCCAGCAGTGAAGGGTTGGACAGAAGATTGAACACTGAAGCTTTCTTT. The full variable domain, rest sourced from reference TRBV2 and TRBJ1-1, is EPEVTQTPSHQVTQMGQEVILRCVPISNHLYFYWYRQILGQKVEFLVSFYNNEISEKSEIFDDQFSVERPDGSNFTLKIRSTKLEDSAMYFCASSEGLDRRLNTEAFFGQGTRLTVV.